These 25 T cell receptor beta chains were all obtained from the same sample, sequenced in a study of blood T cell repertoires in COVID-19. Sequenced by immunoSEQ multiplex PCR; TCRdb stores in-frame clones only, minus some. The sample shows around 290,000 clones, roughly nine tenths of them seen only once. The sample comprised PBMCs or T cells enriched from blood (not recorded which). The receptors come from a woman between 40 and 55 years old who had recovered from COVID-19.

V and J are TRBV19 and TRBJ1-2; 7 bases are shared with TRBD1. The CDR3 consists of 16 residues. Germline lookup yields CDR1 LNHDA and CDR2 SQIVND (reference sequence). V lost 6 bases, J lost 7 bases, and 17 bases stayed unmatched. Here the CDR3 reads CASSLGTVQPSSGYTF. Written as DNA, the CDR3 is TGTGCCAGTAGCCTCGGGACAGTACAACCGAGCTCTGGCTACACCTTC. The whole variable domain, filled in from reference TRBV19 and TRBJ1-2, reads DGGITQSPKYLFRKEGQNVTLSCEQNLNHDAMYWYRQDPGQGLRLIYYSQIVNDFQKGDIAEGYSVSREKKESFPLTVTSAQKNPTAFYLCASSLGTVQPSSGYTFGSGTRLTVV.

The CDR3 DNA follows: TGTGCCAGTAGACCGACTAGCGGGGGGACCAATGAGCAGTTCTTC. Its translation is CASRPTSGGTNEQFF. The chain uses TRBV19 and TRBJ2-1, with 13 bases lining up with TRBD2. V was pared by 6 bases and J by 6 bases, with 5 bases of the junction left unmatched. Looked up from germline, CDR1 is LNHDA and CDR2 is SQIVND (reference sequence). CDR3 size: 15 residues.

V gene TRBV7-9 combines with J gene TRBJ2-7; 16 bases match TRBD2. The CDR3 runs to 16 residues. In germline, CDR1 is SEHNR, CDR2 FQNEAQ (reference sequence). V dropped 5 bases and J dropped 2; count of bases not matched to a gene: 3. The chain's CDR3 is CASSPGLAGGPYEQYF. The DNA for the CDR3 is TGTGCCAGCAGCCCGGGACTAGCGGGAGGGCCCTACGAGCAGTACTTC.

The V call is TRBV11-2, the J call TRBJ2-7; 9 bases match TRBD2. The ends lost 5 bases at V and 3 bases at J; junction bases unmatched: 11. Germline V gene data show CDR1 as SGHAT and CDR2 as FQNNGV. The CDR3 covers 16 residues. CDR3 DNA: TGTGCCAGCAGCCCTAGGGGGGGACTAGCCAACTACGAGCAGTACTTC. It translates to CASSPRGGLANYEQYF.

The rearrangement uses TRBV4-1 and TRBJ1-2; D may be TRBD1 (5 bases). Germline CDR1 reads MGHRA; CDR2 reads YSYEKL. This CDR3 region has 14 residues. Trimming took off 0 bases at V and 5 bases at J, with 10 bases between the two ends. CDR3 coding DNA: TGCGCCAGCAGCCAAGATCGTCCAGGGTATGGCTACACCTTC. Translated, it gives CASSQDRPGYGYTF.

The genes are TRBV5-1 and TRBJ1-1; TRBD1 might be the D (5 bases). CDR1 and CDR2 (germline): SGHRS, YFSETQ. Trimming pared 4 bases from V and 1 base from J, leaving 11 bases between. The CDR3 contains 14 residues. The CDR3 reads CASSAGTPNTEAFF. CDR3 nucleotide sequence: TGCGCCAGCAGCGCCGGGACTCCGAACACTGAAGCTTTCTTT. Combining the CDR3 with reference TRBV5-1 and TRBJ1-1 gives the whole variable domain KAGVTQTPRYLIKTRGQQVTLSCSPISGHRSVSWYQQTPGQGLQFLFEYFSETQRNKGNFPGRFSGRQFSNSRSEMNVSTLELGDSALYLCASSAGTPNTEAFFGQGTRLTVV.

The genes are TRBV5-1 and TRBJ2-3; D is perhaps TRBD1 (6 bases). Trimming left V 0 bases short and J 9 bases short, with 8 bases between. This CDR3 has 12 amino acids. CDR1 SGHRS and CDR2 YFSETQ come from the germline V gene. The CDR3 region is CASSLEQGTQYF. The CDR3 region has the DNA TGCGCCAGCAGCTTGGAACAGGGCACGCAGTATTTT.

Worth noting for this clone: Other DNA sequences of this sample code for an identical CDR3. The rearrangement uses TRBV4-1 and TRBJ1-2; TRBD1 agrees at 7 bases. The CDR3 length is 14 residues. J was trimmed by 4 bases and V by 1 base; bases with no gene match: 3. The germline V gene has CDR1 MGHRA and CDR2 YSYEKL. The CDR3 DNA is TGCGCCAGCAGCCAAGGGGCAGGGGGCTATGGCTACACCTTC. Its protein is CASSQGAGGYGYTF.

The CDR3 is CASSYGQVYEQYF. The CDR3 DNA sequence: TGTGCCAGCAGTTACGGTCAGGTCTACGAGCAGTACTTC. The genes are TRBV6-2 or TRBV6-3 and TRBJ2-7; D gene uncertain. Per germline, CDR1 MNHEY and CDR2 SVGEGT. Trimming stripped 2 bases from V and 3 bases from J, with 8 bases between. The CDR3 loop spans 13 amino acids.

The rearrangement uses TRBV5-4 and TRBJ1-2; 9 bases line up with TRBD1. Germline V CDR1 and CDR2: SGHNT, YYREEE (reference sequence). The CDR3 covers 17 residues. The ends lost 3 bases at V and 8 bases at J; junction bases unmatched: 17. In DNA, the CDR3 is TGTGCCAGCAGCTCCTTCCGGGACAGGGTTGATTTGCGGGGCTACACCTTC. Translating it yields CASSSFRDRVDLRGYTF.

CDR3 sequence (DNA): TGTGCCAGCAGCTTAGCAGGGGGCAGTCAGCCCCAGCATTTT. Amino acids: CASSLAGGSQPQHF. The rearrangement joins TRBV7-2 to TRBJ1-5, with 7 bases matching TRBD1. Germline lookup yields CDR1 SGHTA and CDR2 FQGNSA. J lost 6 bases, V lost 0 bases, and 2 bases had no gene match. The CDR3 runs to 14 residues.

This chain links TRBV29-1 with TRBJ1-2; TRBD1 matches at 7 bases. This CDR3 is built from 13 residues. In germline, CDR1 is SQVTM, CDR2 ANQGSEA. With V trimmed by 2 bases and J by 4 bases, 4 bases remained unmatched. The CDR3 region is CSVERQGTYGYTF. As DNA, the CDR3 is TGCAGCGTTGAACGACAGGGCACCTATGGCTACACCTTC.

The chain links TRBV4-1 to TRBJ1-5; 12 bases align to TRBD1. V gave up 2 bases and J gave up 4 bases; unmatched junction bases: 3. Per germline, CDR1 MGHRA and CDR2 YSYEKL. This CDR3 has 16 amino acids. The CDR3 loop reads CASSQPGQGANQPQHF. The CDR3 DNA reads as TGCGCCAGCAGCCAACCGGGACAGGGGGCAAATCAGCCCCAGCATTTT.

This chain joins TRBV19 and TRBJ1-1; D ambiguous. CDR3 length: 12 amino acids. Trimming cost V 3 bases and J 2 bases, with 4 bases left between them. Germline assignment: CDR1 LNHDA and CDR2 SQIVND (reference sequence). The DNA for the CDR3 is TGTGCCAGTAGTATTAGTAACACTGAAGCTTTCTTT. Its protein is CASSISNTEAFF.

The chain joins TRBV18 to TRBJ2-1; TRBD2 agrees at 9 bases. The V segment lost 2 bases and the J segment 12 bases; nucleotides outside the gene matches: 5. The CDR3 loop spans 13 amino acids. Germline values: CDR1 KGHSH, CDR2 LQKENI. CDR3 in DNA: TGTGCCAGCTCACCATCGGCTAGCGGGACGCAGTTCTTC. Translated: CASSPSASGTQFF.

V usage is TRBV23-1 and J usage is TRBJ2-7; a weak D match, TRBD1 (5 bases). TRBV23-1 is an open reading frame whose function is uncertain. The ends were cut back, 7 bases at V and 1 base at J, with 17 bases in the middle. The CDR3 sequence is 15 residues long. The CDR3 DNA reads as TGCGCCAGCAATTCGGACAAACCCCGTTCCTACGAGCAGTACTTC. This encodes CASNSDKPRSYEQYF.

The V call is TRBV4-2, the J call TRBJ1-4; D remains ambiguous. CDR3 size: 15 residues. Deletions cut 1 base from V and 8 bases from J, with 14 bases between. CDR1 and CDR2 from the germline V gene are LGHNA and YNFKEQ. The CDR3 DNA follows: TGTGCCAGCAGCCAAGTTGAGAGGCGGCGGGAAAAACTGTTTTTT. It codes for CASSQVERRREKLFF.

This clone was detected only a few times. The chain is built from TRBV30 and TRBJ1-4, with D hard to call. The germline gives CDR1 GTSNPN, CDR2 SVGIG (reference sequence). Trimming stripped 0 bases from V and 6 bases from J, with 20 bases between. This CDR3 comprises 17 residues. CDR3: CAWSVPGGSMGDEKLFF. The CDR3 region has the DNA TGTGCCTGGAGTGTACCAGGCGGGTCAATGGGTGATGAAAAACTGTTTTTT.

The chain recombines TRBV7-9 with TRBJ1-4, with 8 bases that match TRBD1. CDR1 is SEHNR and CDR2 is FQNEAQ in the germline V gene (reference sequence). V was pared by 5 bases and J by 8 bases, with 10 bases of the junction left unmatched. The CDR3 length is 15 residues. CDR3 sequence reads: CASSPTGGPGEKLFF. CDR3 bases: TGTGCCAGCAGCCCCACAGGGGGGCCGGGGGAAAAACTGTTTTTT.

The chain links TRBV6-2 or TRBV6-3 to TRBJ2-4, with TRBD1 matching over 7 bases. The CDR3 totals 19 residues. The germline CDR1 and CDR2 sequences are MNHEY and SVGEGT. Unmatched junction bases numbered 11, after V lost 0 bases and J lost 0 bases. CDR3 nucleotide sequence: TGTGCCAGCAGTTACTCCCCCGGGGTAGGGGGCCTAGCCAAAAACATTCAGTACTTC. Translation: CASSYSPGVGGLAKNIQYF.

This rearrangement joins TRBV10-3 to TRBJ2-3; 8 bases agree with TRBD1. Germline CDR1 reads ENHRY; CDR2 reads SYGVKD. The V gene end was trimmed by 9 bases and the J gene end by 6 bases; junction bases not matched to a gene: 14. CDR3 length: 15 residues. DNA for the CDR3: TGTGCCATATCACGGCAGCAGGGGGCGATTGATACGCAGTATTTT. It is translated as CAISRQQGAIDTQYF.

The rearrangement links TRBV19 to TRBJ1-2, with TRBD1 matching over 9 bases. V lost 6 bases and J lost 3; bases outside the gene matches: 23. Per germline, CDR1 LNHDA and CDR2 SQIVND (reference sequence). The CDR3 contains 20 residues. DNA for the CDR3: TGTGCCAGTAGAGGCCGCGGGTTGTGGACAGGGGCACTAGGGGACTATGGCTACACCTTC. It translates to CASRGRGLWTGALGDYGYTF. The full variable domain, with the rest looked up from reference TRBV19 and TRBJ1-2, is DGGITQSPKYLFRKEGQNVTLSCEQNLNHDAMYWYRQDPGQGLRLIYYSQIVNDFQKGDIAEGYSVSREKKESFPLTVTSAQKNPTAFYLCASRGRGLWTGALGDYGYTFGSGTRLTVV.

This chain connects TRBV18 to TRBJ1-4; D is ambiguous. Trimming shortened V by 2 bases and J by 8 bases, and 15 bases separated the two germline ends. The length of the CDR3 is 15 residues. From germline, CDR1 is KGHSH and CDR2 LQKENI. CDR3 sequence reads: CASSPGGILREKLFF. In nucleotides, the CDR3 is TGTGCCAGCTCACCAGGCGGGATTTTGCGCGAAAAACTGTTTTTT. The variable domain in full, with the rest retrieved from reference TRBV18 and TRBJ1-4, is NAGVMQNPRHLVRRRGQEARLRCSPMKGHSHVYWYRQLPEEGLKFMVYLQKENIIDESGMPKERFSAEFPKEGPSILRIQQVVRGDSAAYFCASSPGGILREKLFFGSGTQLSVL.

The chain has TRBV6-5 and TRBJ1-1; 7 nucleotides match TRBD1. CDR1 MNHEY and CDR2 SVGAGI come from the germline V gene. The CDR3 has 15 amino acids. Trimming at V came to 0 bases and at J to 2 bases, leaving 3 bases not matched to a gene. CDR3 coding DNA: TGTGCCAGCAGTTACTCGAGGGACAGTAACACTGAAGCTTTCTTT. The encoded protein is CASSYSRDSNTEAFF.

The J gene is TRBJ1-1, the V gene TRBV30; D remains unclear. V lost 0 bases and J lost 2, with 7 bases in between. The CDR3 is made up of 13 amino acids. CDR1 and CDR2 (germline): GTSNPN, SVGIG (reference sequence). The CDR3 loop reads CAWSVSTNTEAFF. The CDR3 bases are TGTGCCTGGAGTGTCTCAACAAACACTGAAGCTTTCTTT.